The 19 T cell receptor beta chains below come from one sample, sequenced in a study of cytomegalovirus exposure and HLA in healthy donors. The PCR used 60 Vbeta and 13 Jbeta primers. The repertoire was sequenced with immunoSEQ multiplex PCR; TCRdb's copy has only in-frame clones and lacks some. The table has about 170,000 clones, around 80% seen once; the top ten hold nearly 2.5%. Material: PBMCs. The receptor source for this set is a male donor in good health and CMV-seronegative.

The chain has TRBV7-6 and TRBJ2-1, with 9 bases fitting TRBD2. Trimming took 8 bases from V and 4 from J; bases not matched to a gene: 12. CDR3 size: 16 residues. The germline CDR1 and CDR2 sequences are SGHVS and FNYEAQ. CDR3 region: CASARVAGVLYNEQFF. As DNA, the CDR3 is TGTGCCAGCGCAAGGGTAGCGGGGGTACTTTACAATGAGCAGTTCTTC. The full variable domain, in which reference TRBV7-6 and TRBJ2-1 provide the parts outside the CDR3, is GAGVSQSPRYKVTKRGQDVALRCDPISGHVSLYWYRQALGQGPEFLTYFNYEAQQDKSGLPNDRFSAERPEGSISTLTIQRTEQRDSAMYRCASARVAGVLYNEQFFGPGTRLTVL.

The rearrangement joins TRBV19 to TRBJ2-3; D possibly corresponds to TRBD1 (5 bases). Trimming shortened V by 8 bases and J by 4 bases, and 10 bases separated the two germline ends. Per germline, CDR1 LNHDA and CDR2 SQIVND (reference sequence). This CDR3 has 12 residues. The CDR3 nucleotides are TGTGCCAGTGGGCAGGGTCCAGATACGCAGTATTTT. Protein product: CASGQGPDTQYF.

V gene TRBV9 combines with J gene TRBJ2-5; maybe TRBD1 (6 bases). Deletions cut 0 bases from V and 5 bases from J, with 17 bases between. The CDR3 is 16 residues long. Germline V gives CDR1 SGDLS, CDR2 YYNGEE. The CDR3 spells CASSVGGRLRGETQYF. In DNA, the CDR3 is TGTGCCAGCAGCGTAGGGGGCCGATTAAGGGGGGAGACCCAGTACTTC. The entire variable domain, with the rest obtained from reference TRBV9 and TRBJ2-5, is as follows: DSGVTQTPKHLITATGQRVTLRCSPRSGDLSVYWYQQSLDQGLQFLIQYYNGEERAKGNILERFSAQQFPDLHSELNLSSLELGDSALYFCASSVGGRLRGETQYFGPGTRLLVL.

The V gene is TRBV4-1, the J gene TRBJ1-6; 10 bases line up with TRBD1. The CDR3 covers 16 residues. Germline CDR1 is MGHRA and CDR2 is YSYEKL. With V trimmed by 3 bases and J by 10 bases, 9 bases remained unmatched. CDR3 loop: CASSQDGQGVFSPLHF. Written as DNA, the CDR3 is TGCGCCAGCAGCCAGGACGGACAGGGGGTTTTCTCACCCCTCCACTTT.

DNA for the CDR3: TGTGCCAGCAGACGCGGACAGGGTGGCGGCTACACCTTC. It translates to CASRRGQGGGYTF. The chain joins TRBV6-5 to TRBJ1-2; 8 bases are shared with TRBD1. The length of the CDR3 is 13 residues. Losses at the gene ends were 6 bases for V and 8 bases for J; bases not matched to a gene: 8. Germline CDR1 reads MNHEY; CDR2 reads SVGAGI.

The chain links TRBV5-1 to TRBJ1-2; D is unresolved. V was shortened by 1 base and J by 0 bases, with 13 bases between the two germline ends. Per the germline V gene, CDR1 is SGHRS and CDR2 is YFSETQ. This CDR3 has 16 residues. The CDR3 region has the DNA TGCGCCAGCAGCTTGATTGGAGGCAAGTCTAACTATGGCTACACCTTC. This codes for CASSLIGGKSNYGYTF.

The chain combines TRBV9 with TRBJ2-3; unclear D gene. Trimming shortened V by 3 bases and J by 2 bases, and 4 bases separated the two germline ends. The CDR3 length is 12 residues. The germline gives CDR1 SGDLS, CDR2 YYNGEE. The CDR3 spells CASSASTDTQYF. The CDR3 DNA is TGTGCCAGCAGCGCCTCCACAGATACGCAGTATTTT.

The CDR3 spells CASSLVQAPYEQYF. In DNA form, the CDR3 reads TGCGCCAGCAGCTTGGTTCAGGCCCCCTACGAGCAGTACTTC. The V call is TRBV5-1, the J call TRBJ2-7; D not resolved. V was shortened by 0 bases and J by 2 bases, with 9 bases between the two germline ends. The CDR3 runs 14 residues. Germline CDR1 is SGHRS and CDR2 is YFSETQ. Variable domain in full (rest from reference TRBV5-1 and TRBJ2-7): KAGVTQTPRYLIKTRGQQVTLSCSPISGHRSVSWYQQTPGQGLQFLFEYFSETQRNKGNFPGRFSGRQFSNSRSEMNVSTLELGDSALYLCASSLVQAPYEQYFGPGTRLTVT.

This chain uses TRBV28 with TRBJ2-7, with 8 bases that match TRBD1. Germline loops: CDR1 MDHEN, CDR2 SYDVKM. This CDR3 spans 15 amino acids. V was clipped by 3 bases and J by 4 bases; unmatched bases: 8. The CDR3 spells CASSLSGTGTYEQYF. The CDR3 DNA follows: TGTGCCAGCAGTTTGTCCGGGACAGGTACATACGAGCAGTACTTC.

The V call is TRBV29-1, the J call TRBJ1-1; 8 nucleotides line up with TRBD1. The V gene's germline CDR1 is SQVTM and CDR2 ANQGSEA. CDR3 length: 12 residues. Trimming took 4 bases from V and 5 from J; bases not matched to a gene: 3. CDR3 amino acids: CSVARGQTEAFF. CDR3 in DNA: TGCAGCGTTGCCAGGGGGCAAACTGAAGCTTTCTTT.

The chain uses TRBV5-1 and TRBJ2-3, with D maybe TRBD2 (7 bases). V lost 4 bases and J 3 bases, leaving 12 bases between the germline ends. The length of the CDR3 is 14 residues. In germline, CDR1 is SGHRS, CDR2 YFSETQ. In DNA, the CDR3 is TGCGCCAGCAGCGGGGGGGGGCTGACAGATACGCAGTATTTT. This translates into CASSGGGLTDTQYF.

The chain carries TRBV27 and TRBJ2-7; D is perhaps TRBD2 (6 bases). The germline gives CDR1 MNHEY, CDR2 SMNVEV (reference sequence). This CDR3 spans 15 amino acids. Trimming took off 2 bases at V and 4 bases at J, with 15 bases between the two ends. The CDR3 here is CASSLQAERGYEQYF. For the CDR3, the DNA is TGTGCCAGCAGTTTACAGGCAGAACGGGGGTACGAGCAGTACTTC.

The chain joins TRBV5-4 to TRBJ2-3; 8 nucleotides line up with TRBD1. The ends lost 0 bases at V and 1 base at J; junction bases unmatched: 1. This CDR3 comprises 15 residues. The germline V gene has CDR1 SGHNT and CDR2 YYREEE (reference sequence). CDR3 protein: CASSLVTGGTDTQYF. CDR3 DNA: TGTGCCAGCAGCTTGGTGACAGGGGGCACAGATACGCAGTATTTT.

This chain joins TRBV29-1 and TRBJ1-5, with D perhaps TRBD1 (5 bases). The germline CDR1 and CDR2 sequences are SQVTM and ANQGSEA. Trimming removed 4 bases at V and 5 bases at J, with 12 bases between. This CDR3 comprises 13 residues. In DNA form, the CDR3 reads TGCAGCGTTGTGGGCGGGGGGGATCAGCCCCAGCATTTT. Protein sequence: CSVVGGGDQPQHF.

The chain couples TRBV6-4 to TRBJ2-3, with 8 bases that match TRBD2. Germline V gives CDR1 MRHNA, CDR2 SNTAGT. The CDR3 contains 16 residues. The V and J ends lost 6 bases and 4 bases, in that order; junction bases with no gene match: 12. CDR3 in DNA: TGTGCCAGCAGCCCTATAGCGAGCGGGGGTCCAGATACGCAGTATTTT. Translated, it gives CASSPIASGGPDTQYF.

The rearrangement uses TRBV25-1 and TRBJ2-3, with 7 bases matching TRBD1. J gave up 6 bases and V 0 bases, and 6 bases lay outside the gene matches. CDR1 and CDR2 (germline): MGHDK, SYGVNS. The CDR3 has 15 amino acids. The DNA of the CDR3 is TGTGCCAGCAGTGAATATGGGCAGGGGGTGGATACGCAGTATTTT. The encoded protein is CASSEYGQGVDTQYF.

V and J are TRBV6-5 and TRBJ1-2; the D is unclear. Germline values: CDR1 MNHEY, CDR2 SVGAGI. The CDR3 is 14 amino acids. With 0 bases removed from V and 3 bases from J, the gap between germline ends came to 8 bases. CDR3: CASSYSSGYYGYTF. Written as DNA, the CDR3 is TGTGCCAGCAGTTACTCGTCCGGGTACTATGGCTACACCTTC.

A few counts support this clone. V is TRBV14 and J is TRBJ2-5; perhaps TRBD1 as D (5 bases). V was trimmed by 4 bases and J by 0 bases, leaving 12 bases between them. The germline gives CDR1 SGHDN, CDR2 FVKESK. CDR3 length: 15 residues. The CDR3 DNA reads TGTGCCAGCAGCCCCCGACAGAGTCACCAAGAGACCCAGTACTTC. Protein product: CASSPRQSHQETQYF.

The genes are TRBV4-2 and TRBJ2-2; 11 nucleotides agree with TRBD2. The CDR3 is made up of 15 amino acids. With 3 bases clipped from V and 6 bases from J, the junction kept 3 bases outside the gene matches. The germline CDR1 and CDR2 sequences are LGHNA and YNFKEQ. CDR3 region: CASSQGTSGAGELFF. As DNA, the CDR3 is TGTGCCAGCAGCCAGGGGACTAGCGGCGCCGGGGAGCTGTTTTTT.